A selection of T cell receptor beta chains follows, all from one sample in a study of OX40 agonist ivuxolimab in advanced cancers. Generated by immunoSEQ multiplex PCR, the TCRdb table keeps only in-frame clones and is missing some. This sample yields over 65,000 clones, of which 70% to 90% are seen a single time; roughly 0.27% belongs to the top ten. The source was CD4+ or CD8+ T cells sorted from blood, collected in a trial of the OX40 agonist ivuxolimab. The receptors derive from an adult with an advanced solid tumor such as melanoma, head and neck, liver or kidney cancer. The CDR3 runs from the conserved cysteine through the conserved F or W. D genes are given only for firm matches. Clone size is stated in some rows and not others, as once, few, many or a class when expanded.

TRBD2	TRBV18	-	TRBJ2-3	CASSTSVSTDTQYF	TGTGCCAGCTCTACTAGCGTGAGCACAGATACGCAGTATTTT
-	TRBV4-3	-	TRBJ2-1	CASSQREGNNEQFF	TGCGCCAGCAGCCAAAGGGAAGGGAACAATGAGCAGTTCTTC
-	TRBV6-6	-	TRBJ1-1	CASRDRTPEAFF	TGTGCCAGCAGAGACAGGACCCCTGAAGCTTTCTTT
TRBD2	TRBV2	-	TRBJ2-5	CASIRGTSGSLETQYF	TGTGCCAGCATCCGGGGGACTAGCGGGAGTCTAGAGACCCAGTACTTC
-	TRBV6-5	-	TRBJ2-7	CASSPLLGSYEQYF	TGTGCCAGCAGCCCACTTCTAGGCTCCTACGAGCAGTACTTC
TRBD2	TRBV10-1	-	TRBJ2-1	CASSRTSGGTIEQFF	TGCGCCAGCAGCAGGACTAGCGGGGGTACAATCGAGCAGTTCTTC
-	TRBV7-8	-	TRBJ2-2	CASSDLKTGELFF	TGTGCCAGCAGCGATTTAAAAACCGGGGAGCTGTTTTTT
-	TRBV10-2	-	TRBJ2-7	CASRLGVYEQYF	TGCGCCAGCAGACTGGGGGTCTACGAGCAGTACTTC
TRBD2	TRBV6-5	-	TRBJ2-3	CATETSGGDTQYF	TGTGCCACGGAGACTAGCGGGGGAGATACGCAGTATTTT
-	TRBV6-6	-	TRBJ2-7	CASGGGVVYEQYF	TGTGCCAGCGGCGGGGGCGTTGTCTACGAGCAGTACTTC
-	TRBV10-3	-	TRBJ1-1	CAISVWQTTEAFF	TGTGCCATCAGTGTTTGGCAGACCACTGAAGCTTTCTTT
TRBD1	TRBV7-9	once	TRBJ2-7	CASSPGQVRYEQYF	TGTGCCAGCAGCCCAGGACAGGTACGCTACGAGCAGTACTTC
-	TRBV2	-	TRBJ1-2	CASSAGEPNYGYTF	TGTGCCAGCAGTGCAGGGGAACCTAACTATGGCTACACCTTC
-	TRBV29-1	-	TRBJ2-2	CSVGRSNTGELFF	TGCAGCGTTGGCAGGTCGAACACCGGGGAGCTGTTTTTT
TRBD2	TRBV5-1	-	TRBJ2-1	CASSPLGREGLNEQFF	TGCGCCAGCAGTCCCCTCGGGCGGGAGGGCCTCAATGAGCAGTTCTTC
TRBD1	TRBV6-1	-	TRBJ2-5	CASRATGEETQYF	TGTGCCAGCAGGGCTACAGGGGAAGAGACCCAGTACTTC
-	TRBV4-1	-	TRBJ1-6	CASSRKEPPLGHNSPLHF	TGCGCCAGCAGCCGAAAAGAACCCCCGCTGGGGCATAATTCACCCCTCCACTTT
TRBD1	TRBV5-1	-	TRBJ2-2	CASSRNPGTGPSTVANTGELFF	TGCGCCAGCAGCAGGAACCCCGGGACAGGGCCATCTACCGTTGCGAACACCGGGGAGCTGTTTTTT
-	TRBV13	-	TRBJ1-1	CASGRVDTEAFF	TGTGCCAGCGGGAGGGTGGACACTGAAGCTTTCTTT
-	TRBV10-1	few	TRBJ1-2	CASSEYDSYGYTF	TGCGCCAGCAGTGAGTACGACAGCTATGGCTACACCTTC
TRBD1	TRBV7-9	-	TRBJ2-3	CASRYDRGVYTQYF	TGTGCCAGCAGATATGACAGGGGAGTATATACGCAGTATTTT
-	TRBV2	-	TRBJ1-1	CASSEQPNTEAFF	TGTGCCAGCAGTGAACAGCCTAACACTGAAGCTTTCTTT
TRBD2	TRBV4-2	-	TRBJ2-5	CASGLLRTSGRELQETQYF	TGTGCCAGCGGACTGTTGCGGACTAGCGGGAGGGAGCTACAAGAGACCCAGTACTTC
-	TRBV14	-	TRBJ2-5	CASSEGGHLTVTQYF	TGTGCCAGCAGCGAGGGTGGACACCTCACCGTGACCCAGTACTTC
TRBD1	TRBV23-1	-	TRBJ1-1	CASRTGTGQRENTEAFF	TGCGCCAGCAGGACCGGGACAGGGCAGAGGGAGAACACTGAAGCTTTCTTT
-	TRBV19	-	TRBJ2-1	CASSQLAFHEQFF	TGTGCCAGTAGTCAATTAGCGTTTCATGAGCAGTTCTTC
-	TRBV28	-	TRBJ1-3	CASSFGSFSGNTIYF	TGTGCCAGCAGCTTCGGCAGTTTCTCTGGAAACACCATATATTTT
-	TRBV7-7	-	TRBJ2-3	CASSLAPTYTDTQYF	TGTGCCAGCAGCTTAGCACCGACTTACACAGATACGCAGTATTTT
TRBD1	TRBV5-6	once	TRBJ1-4	CASSLRTGGGEKLFF	TGTGCCAGCAGCTTGCGGACAGGGGGCGGTGAAAAACTGTTTTTT
TRBD1	TRBV7-6	-	TRBJ1-1	CASSSGQGSTEAFF	TGTGCCAGCAGCTCAGGACAGGGTTCCACTGAAGCTTTCTTT
TRBD1	TRBV19	-	TRBJ1-2	CASSILGQGVEYGYTF	TGTGCCAGTAGTATCCTGGGACAGGGGGTGGAATATGGCTACACCTTC
TRBD2	TRBV11-1	-	TRBJ2-3	CASSLGTPSGFSTDTQYF	TGTGCCAGCAGCTTAGGGACCCCTAGCGGATTTAGCACAGATACGCAGTATTTT
-	TRBV28	-	TRBJ1-1	CASSPRTELNTEAFF	TGTGCCAGCAGTCCAAGGACGGAATTAAACACTGAAGCTTTCTTT
-	TRBV7-9	-	TRBJ1-1	CASSFSQTGRAEAFF	TGTGCCAGCAGCTTCTCACAGACCGGGAGGGCTGAAGCTTTCTTT
-	TRBV7-2	-	TRBJ1-4	CASSLSPEKLFF	TGTGCCAGCAGCTTAAGCCCTGAAAAACTGTTTTTT
TRBD1	TRBV15	-	TRBJ1-1	CATQKDRVNTEAFF	TGTGCCACCCAAAAGGACAGGGTGAACACTGAAGCTTTCTTT
TRBD2	TRBV7-2	-	TRBJ2-3	CASSAQPGLGTDTQYF	TGTGCCAGCAGCGCCCAACCGGGACTAGGTACAGATACGCAGTATTTT
TRBD1	TRBV10-3	-	TRBJ2-5	CAISVQGGQETQYF	TGTGCCATCAGTGTACAGGGGGGACAAGAGACCCAGTACTTC